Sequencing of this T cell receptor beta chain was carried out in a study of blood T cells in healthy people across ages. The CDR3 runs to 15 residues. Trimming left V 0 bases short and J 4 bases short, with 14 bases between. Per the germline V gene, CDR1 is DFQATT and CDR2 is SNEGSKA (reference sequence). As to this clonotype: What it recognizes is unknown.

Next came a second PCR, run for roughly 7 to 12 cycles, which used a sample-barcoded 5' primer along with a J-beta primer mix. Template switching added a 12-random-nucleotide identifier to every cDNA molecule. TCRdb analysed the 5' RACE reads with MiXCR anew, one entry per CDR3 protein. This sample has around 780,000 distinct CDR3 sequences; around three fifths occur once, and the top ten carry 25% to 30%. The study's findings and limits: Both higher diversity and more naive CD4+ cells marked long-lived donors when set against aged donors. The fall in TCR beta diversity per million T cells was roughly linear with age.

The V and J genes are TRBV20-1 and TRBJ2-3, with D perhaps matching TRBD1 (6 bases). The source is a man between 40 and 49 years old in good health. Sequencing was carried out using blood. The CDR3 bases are TGCAGTGCTAGAGATCGGGTCAGGGGCGCAGATACGCAGTATTTT. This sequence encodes CSARDRVRGADTQYF.